This T cell receptor beta chain emerged from a study of blood T cells in healthy people across ages (dated by TCRdb to the mid-2010s). General notes on the study: In model experiments, template switching captured about one uniquely barcoded TCR beta cDNA molecule for every two T cells. To track age-related changes in TCR beta repertoire diversity, the study relied on deep sequencing normalized with unique cDNA molecular identifiers. The donors were split into four age groups: young (average roughly 15 years), middle-aged (nearly 40), aged (roughly 68) and long-lived (82). Donors of different ages were randomly distributed across sequencing lanes to avoid experimental bias. Using the same blood draw, the study looked at two additional independent replicas of 1 million unique cDNA reads for two donors, one aged 18 to 30 and the other aged 80 or older.

Relative to germline, V is missing 2 bases and J is missing 4 bases, with 5 bases of the junction outside any gene match. Measured from the cysteine to the phenylalanine, the CDR3 is 14 residues long. Only the CDR3 DNA stays, 42 bases, in frame from base 1. For CDR1 and CDR2, the germline V gene lists SGHRS and YFSETQ. The 35 to 40 donors, aged 6 to 90 years, were systemically healthy Caucasian individuals from Russia. Each donor gave approximately 10 milliliters of peripheral blood, collected into EDTA-treated Vacutainer tubes. PBMCs were isolated by Ficoll-Paque density-gradient centrifugation, with at least 6 million obtained per sample. Trizol reagent was used to extract total RNA from PBMCs, with at least 6 micrograms per sample. Naive CD45RAhigh/CD27high T cell percentages were measured by flow cytometry on a PBMC aliquot from every donor. Remarks on this clonotype: What antigen it recognizes has not been identified. One base away there is no much larger clone; base qualities are not given.

The library was built by means of 5' RACE. Sequenced on an Illumina HiSeq 2500. The second PCR ran for about 6 to 11 cycles and used a J-beta primer mix along with a sample-barcoded 5' primer. A template-switch 5' adaptor carrying 12 random nucleotides introduced a unique molecular identifier onto each TCR beta cDNA molecule. Each sample yielded at least 2.5 million CDR3-containing paired-end reads. First-strand cDNA synthesis was performed from all RNA using the Mint cDNA synthesis kit, with priming by a TRBC-specific oligonucleotide. Following uracil-DNA glycosylase treatment, all cDNA underwent a first 18-cycle PCR with the universal primers M1SS and BC2_uni_R. The original pipeline was this. For normalization, 1 million high-quality reads, each with a distinct molecular identifier, were randomly selected from each sample. Reads with shared molecular identifiers were discarded instead of being binned into consensus sequences. MiTCR, with a Q25 quality threshold and the strictest error-elimination algorithm, was used for CDR3 identification, clonotype clustering and error correction. A nonparametric unseen species model with Euler transformation was used to estimate lower-bound total TCR beta diversity. TCRdb cleaned the public reads at Q25 with fastp, built clones with MiXCR and kept in-frame beta chains. Each CDR3 protein gets just one entry, which takes the most common genes and DNA from the rows behind it. What appears here as the V and J calls and clone size reflects TCRdb's work, not the paper's. Present in this sample are approximately 850,000 distinct CDR3 sequences, 58% of which were seen just once. The ten largest clones add up to approximately 23% of the sample.

The full study reports these points: Estimates of total diversity from one million sequenced T cells were regarded as lower bounds and underestimates. Because donor CMV infection status was unknown, age-related changes in expanded clonotypes were potentially confounded. Compared with the aged group, more naive CD4+ T cells, fewer expanded clones and increased TCR diversity were shown by the long-lived group, suggesting age selection. Conclusive comparison of naive and antigen-experienced compartments was prevented by the profiling of bulk unsorted PBMCs. There was a strong correlation between observed TCR beta diversity and the percentage of naive T cells measured by flow cytometry. As age increased, observed TCR beta diversity per million T cells dropped in a roughly linear way, and a significant reduction was already evident by age roughly 36.

The TCR sequence derives from a man aged 25-45 years in good health. The sequence joins TRBV5-1 to TRBJ1-2, with 7 bases matching TRBD1. Source material: blood. The CDR3 reads as follows: CASSFAGGLYGYTF. The DNA reads as follows: TGCGCCAGCAGCTTCGCAGGGGGACTCTATGGCTACACCTTC.